The 32 T cell receptor delta chains below all came from one sample that was sequenced in a study of gamma-delta chains in newborns, infants, children. TCRdb reanalysed the reads with CATT. The repertoire has 9,500 to 13,000 delta-chain clones, 3.5% of them found once; the top ten carry about 8.1%. Sequenced: blood. Receptors were obtained from a child who was a newborn, infant or young child, either healthy, febrile or measles-vaccinated (not recorded which).

This clone was detected only a few times. This clone may be a read error of a much larger clone one base away. The chain employs TRDV1 and TRDJ1; 13 bases agree with TRDD3. Germline assignment: CDR1 TSWWSYY and CDR2 QGS. The CDR3 is made up of 20 amino acids. The CDR3 DNA is TGTGCTCTTGGGAAAGGGGTAAACTGGGGGATACGCTCCTACACCGATAAAATCATCTTT. Residues: CALGKGVNWGIRSYTDKIIF.

This clone occurred a few times. The rearrangement links TRDV1 to TRDJ2, with 11 nucleotides matching TRDD3. The CDR3 has 21 amino acids. V dropped 5 bases and J dropped 4; count of bases not matched to a gene: 21. Germline assignment: CDR1 TSWWSYY and CDR2 QGS. The CDR3 bases are TGTGCTCTTGGGACGGGGCTGTGGAACTGGGGGATAGGGAGAGAGACAGCACAACTCTTCTTT. Residues: CALGTGLWNWGIGRETAQLFF.

The chain employs TRDV1 and TRDJ1, with D uncertain. Deletions cut 3 bases from V and 0 bases from J, with 14 bases between. The germline CDR1 and CDR2 sequences are TSWWSYY and QGS. The CDR3 loop spans 16 amino acids. CDR3 sequence: CALGEGVTTYTDKLIF. CDR3 nucleotide sequence: TGTGCTCTTGGGGAGGGTGTAACCACGTACACCGATAAACTCATCTTT.

This clone counts as medium-sized. The J gene is TRDJ2, the V gene TRDV2; 10 bases agree with TRDD3. Germline V CDR1 and CDR2: GEAIGNYY, EKD. V shed 2 bases and J 1 base; nucleotides not matched to a gene: 3. There are 16 residues in the CDR3. CDR3 region: CACDILGDDLTAQLFF. CDR3 nucleotides: TGTGCCTGTGACATACTGGGGGATGATTTGACAGCACAACTCTTCTTT.

This clone was counted between two and nine times. The J gene is TRDJ2, the V gene TRDV1; 9 bases map to TRDD3. Germline lookup yields CDR1 TSWWSYY and CDR2 QGS. The CDR3 covers 21 residues. V lost 1 base to trimming and J lost 6 bases; unmatched junction nucleotides: 21. The CDR3, as DNA: TGTGCTCTTGGGGAACCCATTCCTACCGAGTGGGGGATAAGTATCCCAGCACAACTCTTCTTT. Residues: CALGEPIPTEWGISIPAQLFF.

The chain uses TRDV1 and TRDJ1, with 11 positions matching TRDD3. The length of the CDR3 is 19 residues. Germline CDR1 reads TSWWSYY; CDR2 reads QGS. Unmatched junction bases numbered 9, after V lost 0 bases and J lost 0 bases. The CDR3 DNA reads as TGTGCTCTTGGGGAACTCCCGTACTGGGGGATATTGTACACCGATAAACTCATCTTT. As protein: CALGELPYWGILYTDKLIF.

This clone has just a few counts. The sample has other DNA sequences that encode this CDR3 too. The chain uses TRDV2 and TRDJ1, with 13 bases aligning to TRDD3. The V and J ends lost 3 bases and 3 bases, in that order; junction bases with no gene match: 18. Germline-derived CDR1 and CDR2 are GEAIGNYY and EKD. The CDR3 spans 20 residues. The DNA of the CDR3 is TGTGCCTGTGACCCCTTACGGGATTTACTGGGGGATACGACTTCCGATAAACTCATCTTT. Residues: CACDPLRDLLGDTTSDKLIF.

V gene TRDV1 combines with J gene TRDJ2; 11 bases align to TRDD3. V shed 7 bases and J 0 bases; nucleotides not matched to a gene: 25. From germline, CDR1 is TSWWSYY and CDR2 QGS. The CDR3 is 23 amino acids. The CDR3: CALERSWGIRGPRSLALTAQLFF. CDR3 DNA sequence: TGTGCTCTTGAACGTTCTTGGGGGATACGCGGCCCCCGGAGTTTAGCTTTGACAGCACAACTCTTCTTT.

A few counts support this clone. The chain couples TRDV2 to TRDJ1; possibly TRDD3 for D (5 bases). Germline V gene lookup returns CDR1 GEAIGNYY and CDR2 EKD. The CDR3 has 18 amino acids. Trimming stripped 0 bases from V and 1 base from J, with 20 bases between. The CDR3 loop reads CACDTVPPMMGSTDKLIF. As DNA, the CDR3 is TGTGCCTGTGACACCGTTCCCCCCATGATGGGGAGCACCGATAAACTCATCTTT.

This clone was observed a handful of times. This chain joins TRDV3 and TRDJ3; 10 bases align to TRDD3. V gave up 5 bases and J gave up 0 bases; unmatched junction bases: 31. Germline V gives CDR1 TVYSNPD, CDR2 GDNSRS (reference sequence). This CDR3 comprises 25 residues. The CDR3 DNA reads TGTGCCACCCTCCTTCCTATCTCCCCCCAGTACTGGGGGATTGTATACTCCTGGGACACCCGACAGATGTTTTTC. It specifies CATLLPISPQYWGIVYSWDTRQMFF.

The V and J genes are TRDV2 and TRDJ1; tentative D call: TRDD3 (5 bases). This CDR3 region has 18 residues. Germline CDR1 is GEAIGNYY and CDR2 is EKD. V was cut by 0 bases and J by 0 bases, with 19 bases left in between. The CDR3 region has the DNA TGTGCCTGTGACACCGTAAGGGGGTTGGGCCGGGACACCGATAAACTCATCTTT. This translates into CACDTVRGLGRDTDKLIF.

This clone qualifies as medium-sized (0.01 to 0.1%). The chain employs TRDV1 and TRDJ2; no reliable D call. V lost 2 bases and J 2 bases, leaving 15 bases between the germline ends. Germline CDR1 is TSWWSYY and CDR2 is QGS. The CDR3 extends over 17 amino acids. This chain's CDR3 is CALGEVPHVALTAQLFF. For the CDR3, the DNA is TGTGCTCTTGGGGAAGTACCGCATGTAGCATTGACAGCACAACTCTTCTTT.

This clone was seen a few times. The rearrangement uses TRDV1 and TRDJ1; 10 nucleotides agree with TRDD3. In germline, CDR1 is TSWWSYY, CDR2 QGS. The CDR3 length is 23 residues. The ends lost 0 bases at V and 7 bases at J; junction bases unmatched: 29. The CDR3 protein is CALGELFPLPLGGYSAEMVKLIF. In DNA, the CDR3 is TGTGCTCTTGGGGAACTATTTCCCCTTCCGCTTGGGGGATACTCCGCAGAGATGGTTAAACTCATCTTT.

The table lists this clone with a few counts. The same CDR3 also results from other DNA sequences found in this sample. The rearrangement uses TRDV2 and TRDJ3; 10 bases fit TRDD3. CDR1 is GEAIGNYY and CDR2 is EKD in the germline V gene. Trimming removed 2 bases from V and 0 bases from J; junction bases left unmatched: 3. The CDR3 is made up of 18 amino acids. The CDR3 nucleotides read TGTGCCTGTGACATACTGGGGGATTCCTCCTGGGACACCCGACAGATGTTTTTC. Protein product: CACDILGDSSWDTRQMFF.

The rearrangement links TRDV2 to TRDJ1; 9 nucleotides agree with TRDD3. Trimming removed 0 bases from V and 4 bases from J; junction bases left unmatched: 11. The germline CDR1 and CDR2 sequences are GEAIGNYY and EKD. The CDR3 sequence is 17 residues long. The DNA for the CDR3 is TGTGCCTGTGACACCTTGGGGGATAAACGGACGAGCGATAAACTCATCTTT. Encoded protein: CACDTLGDKRTSDKLIF.

This clone was found a few times. This chain joins TRDV2 and TRDJ3, with TRDD3 matching over 12 bases. Per the germline V gene, CDR1 is GEAIGNYY and CDR2 is EKD. J lost 1 base, V lost 2 bases, and 5 bases had no gene match. The CDR3 runs to 19 residues. The CDR3 is CACDILGDTTSWDTRQMFF. The CDR3 DNA is TGTGCCTGTGACATACTGGGGGATACTACGTCCTGGGACACCCGACAGATGTTTTTC.

Only a few counts were recorded for this clone. The rearrangement uses TRDV1 and TRDJ1, with TRDD3 matching over 11 bases. CDR1 is TSWWSYY, CDR2 QGS, per germline. The J segment lost 2 bases and the V segment lost 3 bases, leaving 17 bases of the junction unmatched. The CDR3 totals 20 residues. The CDR3: CALGEGGYIVGGYATDKLIF. The CDR3 region has the DNA TGTGCTCTTGGGGAGGGGGGTTATATCGTTGGGGGATACGCTACCGATAAACTCATCTTT.

For this clone: A junction end diverges from the germline sequence, so it may reflect a read error. V and J are TRDV2 and TRDJ3; D is ambiguous. This CDR3 is 20 amino acids long. Germline CDR1 is GEAIGNYY and CDR2 is EKD. CDR3 region: CASDTGGLASSSWDTRQMFF. The CDR3 bases are TGTGCCAGTGACACCGGAGGTCTAGCCTCGAGCTCCTGGGACACCCGACAGATGTTTTTC.

There are a few counts of this clone. The genes are TRDV1 and TRDJ1; no definite D call. The CDR3 extends over 19 amino acids. The V gene's germline CDR1 is TSWWSYY and CDR2 QGS. Trimming took 0 bases from V and 0 from J, leaving 20 bases between them. The CDR3 nucleotides read TGTGCTCTTGGGGAACTACTCCCTCCCCCGCTCTACCACACCGATAAACTCATCTTT. This sequence encodes CALGELLPPPLYHTDKLIF.

The sample holds a few counts of this clone. V usage is TRDV2 and J usage is TRDJ1; D is uncertain. CDR1 and CDR2 (germline): GEAIGNYY, EKD. The CDR3 runs to 14 residues. V was clipped by 3 bases and J by 2 bases, with 12 bases between them. CDR3 in DNA: TGTGCCTGTGACGCGATGCTAAGGACCGATAAACTCATCTTT. Translation: CACDAMLRTDKLIF.

This clone showed up just a few times. V gene TRDV2 combines with J gene TRDJ3, with 7 bases identical to TRDD3. The germline gives CDR1 GEAIGNYY, CDR2 EKD. Trimming cost V 3 bases and J 0 bases; bases outside gene matches: 19. The CDR3 runs to 22 residues. The CDR3 loop reads CACDPLDLLGTRSSWDTRQMFF. CDR3 DNA: TGTGCCTGTGACCCCCTCGATTTACTGGGGACGAGGAGCTCCTGGGACACCCGACAGATGTTTTTC.

This clone is classed as medium-sized. V is TRDV2 and J is TRDJ3; D is unresolved. Germline CDR1 is GEAIGNYY and CDR2 is EKD. V was clipped by 3 bases and J by 1 base, with 9 bases between them. The CDR3 consists of 16 residues. In DNA, the CDR3 is TGTGCCTGTGACCCATGGGAGTCCTGGGACACCCGACAGATGTTTTTC. Protein sequence: CACDPWESWDTRQMFF.

For this clone: An end of the junction differs from the germline gene, which may be a read error. CDR3 sequence: CACGTVGGSGIPSSWDTRQMFF. CDR3 sequence (DNA): TGTGCCTGTGGCACCGTCGGCGGGTCGGGGATCCCAAGCTCCTGGGACACCCGACAGATGTTTTTC. The chain links TRDV2 to TRDJ3; a possible D gene is TRDD3 (6 bases). The J gene, not given by TCRdb, was assigned here from a germline match of the nucleotide sequence. This CDR3 region has 22 residues. Germline lookup yields CDR1 GEAIGNYY and CDR2 EKD.

This clone occurred a few times. V is TRDV1 and J is TRDJ1; 9 bases align to TRDD3. This CDR3 has 19 residues. Germline CDR1 reads TSWWSYY; CDR2 reads QGS. The J segment lost 1 base and the V segment lost 2 bases, leaving 14 bases of the junction unmatched. CDR3 sequence reads: CALGEFHPYWGTFTDKLIF. The CDR3 nucleotides read TGTGCTCTTGGGGAATTTCACCCGTACTGGGGGACCTTCACCGATAAACTCATCTTT.

This clone was seen a few times. The genes are TRDV3 and TRDJ1; D is undetermined. CDR1 TVYSNPD and CDR2 GDNSRS come from the germline V gene (reference sequence). This CDR3 spans 10 amino acids. The V end was cut by 5 bases, the J end by 4 bases, with 8 bases between. CDR3 in amino acids: CAQGYDKLIF. CDR3 sequence (DNA): TGTGCCCAGGGGTACGATAAACTCATCTTT.

This clone appeared a few times. This may be a read error: a much more frequent sequence differs by one nucleotide. This specimen includes other DNA sequences encoding the same CDR3. The chain uses TRDV2 and TRDJ2; 9 bases are a match to TRDD3. CDR3 size: 18 residues. From germline, CDR1 is GEAIGNYY and CDR2 EKD. The J segment lost 6 bases and the V segment lost 7 bases, leaving 20 bases of the junction unmatched. Here the CDR3 DNA reads TGTGCCTGCGACCCAGTACTGGGGGAGACCCTATTGGCAGCACAACTCTTCTTT. Translation: CACDPVLGETLLAAQLFF.

This clone was observed a few times. One junction end does not reproduce the germline sequence, and a read error may be involved. The chain employs TRDV1 and TRDJ1; 13 nucleotides align to TRDD3. The CDR3 has 22 residues. Germline CDR1 reads TSWWSYY; CDR2 reads QGS. The CDR3 region is CAFGDSFLGPNWGIRWTDKLIF. In nucleotides, the CDR3 is TGTGCTTTTGGGGACTCTTTTCTGGGGCCGAACTGGGGGATACGCTGGACCGATAAACTCATCTTT.

The J gene corresponds to TRDJ1; a V gene call is absent; the table's D call, TRDD3, was not checked against the DNA. The CDR3 has 22 residues. CDR3 sequence reads: CALGELEGLTYWGIMDTDKLIF. The CDR3, as DNA: TGTGCTCTTGGGGAACTGGAAGGCCTCACATACTGGGGGATAATGGACACCGATAAACTCATCTTT.

In regard to this clone: The protein given by TCRdb reflects a much larger clone and differs at residue 7 from this DNA's translation, likely from a read error; the protein shown is the DNA's translation. This chain joins TRDV2 and TRDJ1; D is possibly TRDD2 (5 bases). Germline V lookup: CDR1 GEAIGNYY, CDR2 EKD. The CDR3 has 18 amino acids. Between the trimmed V and J ends, which lost 3 bases and 2 bases, there was a span of 24 bases. CDR3 sequence (DNA): TGTGCCTGTGACGCCCTGTCCGGAATCGTTCCTGTGACCGATAAACTCATCTTT. Translated: CACDALSGIVPVTDKLIF.

This clone was detected only a few times. The chain employs TRAV29/DV5 and TRDJ1, with 9 bases aligning to TRDD2. With 1 base clipped from V and 0 bases from J, the junction kept 16 bases outside the gene matches. CDR1 NSMFDY and CDR2 ISSIKDK come from the germline V gene. CDR3 length: 19 residues. The DNA of the CDR3 is TGTGCAGCAAGCACCTCCTTCCTACGACGGGAGTCGTACACCGATAAACTCATCTTT. This sequence encodes CAASTSFLRRESYTDKLIF.

This clone was seen only a few times. CDR3: CAFSNVGNGAFLRILGEQTDKLIF. CDR3 bases: TGTGCCTTCTCAAACGTAGGGAACGGGGCCTTCCTACGTATACTGGGGGAACAGACCGATAAACTCATCTTT. The chain links TRDV3 to TRDJ1; possibly TRDD2 or TRDD3 for D (9 bases each). Germline assignment: CDR1 TVYSNPD and CDR2 GDNSRS (reference sequence). Trimming left V 3 bases short and J 2 bases short, with 46 bases between. There are 24 residues in the CDR3.

J is TRDJ1 and V is TRDV1, with 8 bases identical to TRDD3. The CDR3 sequence is 22 residues long. The junction had 23 bases not matched to a gene; V was cut back by 2 bases and J by 0 bases. Germline V CDR1 and CDR2: TSWWSYY, QGS. CDR3 sequence (DNA): TGTGCTCTTGGGGAAGCAGGCCGCTCCTCGCCGACTGGGGGGTTGTACACCGATAAACTCATCTTT. Translating gives CALGEAGRSSPTGGLYTDKLIF.